This T cell receptor (beta chain) was recorded in a study of graft-versus-host responses after intestinal transplantation. Turning to the study itself: Recipients uniformly received anti-thymocyte globulin induction, followed by tacrolimus and steroids for approximately 3 years. Regarding the study as a whole: Some GvH clones appeared in ileal mucosa or blood before recipient bone marrow.

On this clone: Its antigen remains unknown.

TCRdb keeps only in-frame clones here, not all; method: immunoSEQ multiplex PCR. This repertoire shows around 99,000 clones, approximately 86% found once; its top ten account for less than 0.8%. The material was unstimulated CD4+ T cells sorted from spleen or lymph node cells, obtained before transplant. The receptor was isolated from a human donor who was the organ donor for an intestinal transplant.

The CDR3 here is CSVAYVGRPRSNEQFF. Here the CDR3 DNA reads TGCAGCGTTGCCTACGTGGGGCGGCCAAGGAGCAATGAGCAGTTCTTC. The V gene is TRBV29-1, the J gene TRBJ2-1, with a weak D call TRBD1 (5 bases). The germline CDR1 and CDR2 sequences are SQVTM and ANQGSEA. The CDR3 has 16 amino acids. V gave up 4 bases and J gave up 6 bases, with 22 bases separating them.